The present entry profiles one T cell receptor (beta chain) with its context. This sample was taken from a study of CD8 T cells in Susac syndrome. TCR beta sequencing was performed on blood CD8+ and CD4+ T cells. Through negative isolation, CD4+ and CD8+ T cells were obtained, while TEMRA cells were enriched using FACS. Trimming left V 4 bases short and J 9 bases short, with 10 bases between. The length of the CDR3 is 12 residues. Germline CDR1 reads MDHEN; CDR2 reads SYDVKM. Reverse transcription of 0.5 to 1 ug RNA was performed with random hexamers. With immunoSEQ multiplex PCR, TCR beta CDR3 was amplified across 54 Vbeta and 13 Jbeta. One entry per CDR3 protein results from TCRdb running MiXCR on the immunoSEQ multiplex PCR reads. The repertoire consists of hundreds of thousands of distinct CDR3 sequences, with around 93% occurring once and the leading ten covering 0.082%.

J is TRBJ1-5 and V is TRBV28; no clear D. Sequencing input: CD4+ T cells from PBMCs. The receptor's source is a human donor with multiple sclerosis. The CDR3 region is CASSSPLGPQHF. CDR3 DNA: TGTGCCAGCAGTTCACCCCTAGGGCCCCAGCATTTT.